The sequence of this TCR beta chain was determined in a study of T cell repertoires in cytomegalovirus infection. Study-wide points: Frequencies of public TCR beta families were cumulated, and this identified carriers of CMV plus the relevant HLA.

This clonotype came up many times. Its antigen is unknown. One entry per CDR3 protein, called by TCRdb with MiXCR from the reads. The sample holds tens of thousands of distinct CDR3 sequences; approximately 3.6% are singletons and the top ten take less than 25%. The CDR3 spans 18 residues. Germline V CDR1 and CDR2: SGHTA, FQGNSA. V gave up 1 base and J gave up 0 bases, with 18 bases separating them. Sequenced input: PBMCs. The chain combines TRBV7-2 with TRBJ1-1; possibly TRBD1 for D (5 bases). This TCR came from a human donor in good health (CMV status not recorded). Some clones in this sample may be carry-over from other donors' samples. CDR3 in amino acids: CASSLDSGGRFMNTEAFF. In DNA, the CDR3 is TGTGCCAGCAGCTTAGATTCTGGGGGAAGGTTCATGAACACTGAAGCTTTCTTT.